This TCR beta chain is drawn from a study of beta chain features in type 1 diabetes. Study findings and constraints: Researchers report that Type 1 diabetes patients had moderately but significantly shorter TCRB CDR3s across all four CD4+ subsets. PCR might favor shorter templates, but any such skew would affect patients and controls equally.

The length of the CDR3 is 15 residues. Germline V gene lookup returns CDR1 GTSNPN and CDR2 SVGIG (reference sequence). Trimming took off 5 bases at V and 7 bases at J, with 18 bases between the two ends. There was one heparinised blood draw per donor, averaging about 116 mL. The authors reverse transcribed all of the isolated RNA, so sequencing captured expressed TCRB transcripts. Here immunoSEQ multiplex PCR was the method, and the copy in TCRdb shows in-frame clones only, minus some. The sample shows 280,000 or so clones, 14% to 15% of them seen only once. This clone was found a few times. Its matching antigen is unknown.

The sample consisted of naive CD4+ T cells from blood. The clonotype was recovered from a man in his late teens or twenties with type 1 diabetes. The chain combines TRBV30 with TRBJ1-6, with D possibly matching TRBD1 (6 bases). CDR3 loop: CAWSRGSANNSPLHF. In DNA form, the CDR3 reads TGTGCCTGGTCCAGGGGTTCGGCTAACAATTCACCCCTCCACTTT.